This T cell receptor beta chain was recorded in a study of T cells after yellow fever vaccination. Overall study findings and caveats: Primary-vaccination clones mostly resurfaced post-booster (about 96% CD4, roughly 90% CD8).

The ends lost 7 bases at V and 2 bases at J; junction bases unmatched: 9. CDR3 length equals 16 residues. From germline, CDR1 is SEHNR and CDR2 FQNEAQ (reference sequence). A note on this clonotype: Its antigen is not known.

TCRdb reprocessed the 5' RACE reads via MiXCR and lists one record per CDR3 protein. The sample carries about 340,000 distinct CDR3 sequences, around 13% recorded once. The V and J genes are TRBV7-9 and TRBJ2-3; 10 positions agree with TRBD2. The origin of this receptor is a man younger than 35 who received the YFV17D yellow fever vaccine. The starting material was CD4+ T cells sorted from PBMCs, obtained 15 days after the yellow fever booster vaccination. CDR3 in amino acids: CASTKSLAGHTDTQYF. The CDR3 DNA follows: TGTGCCAGCACTAAATCACTAGCGGGGCACACAGATACGCAGTATTTT.